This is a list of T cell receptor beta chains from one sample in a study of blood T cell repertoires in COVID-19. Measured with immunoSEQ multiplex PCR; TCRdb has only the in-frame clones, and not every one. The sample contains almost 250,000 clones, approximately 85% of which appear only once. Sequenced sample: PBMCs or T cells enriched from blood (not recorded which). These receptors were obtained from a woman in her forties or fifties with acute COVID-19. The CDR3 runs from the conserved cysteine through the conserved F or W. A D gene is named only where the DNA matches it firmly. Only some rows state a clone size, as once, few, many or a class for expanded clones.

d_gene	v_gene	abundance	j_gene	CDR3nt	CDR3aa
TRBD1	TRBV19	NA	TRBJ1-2	TGTGCCAGTAGTCCGGGGACAGGGGGCCTTTACTACTATGGCTACACCTTC	CASSPGTGGLYYYGYTF
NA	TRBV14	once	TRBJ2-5	TGTGCCAGCAGCCAACCGGGTGCTGAGACCCAGTACTTC	CASSQPGAETQYF
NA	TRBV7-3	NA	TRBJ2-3	TGTGCCAGCTCCCGGGATAGCGGCACAGATACGCAGTATTTT	CASSRDSGTDTQYF
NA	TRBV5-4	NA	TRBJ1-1	TGTGCCAGCAGCAAAACCAGGACACAGAACACTGAAGCTTTCTTT	CASSKTRTQNTEAFF
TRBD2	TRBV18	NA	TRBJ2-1	TGTGCCAGCTCAACGACTAGCGGGGGCAGGGGTGAGCAGTTCTTC	CASSTTSGGRGEQFF
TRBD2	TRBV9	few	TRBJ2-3	TGTGCCAGCAGCCCCCCCGGGGGGGGAAGCACAGATACGCAGTATTTT	CASSPPGGGSTDTQYF
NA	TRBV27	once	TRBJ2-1	TGTGCCAGCAGTTTAAGAGCTAGTAATTCCTTCAATGAGCAGTTCTTC	CASSLRASNSFNEQFF
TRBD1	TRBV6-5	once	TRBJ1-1	TGTGCCAGCAGTAACAACAGGGGGAACACTGAAGCTTTCTTT	CASSNNRGNTEAFF
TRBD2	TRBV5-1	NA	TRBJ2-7	TGCGCCAGCAGCTCGGACGGGACTAGCCTCTACGAGCAGTACTTC	CASSSDGTSLYEQYF
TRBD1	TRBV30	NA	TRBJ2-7	TGTGCCTGGAGTAGAGGCCTGGGACAGGGGGACGAGCAGTACTTC	CAWSRGLGQGDEQYF
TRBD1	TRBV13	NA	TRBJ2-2	TGTGCCAGCAGCTGGGGACAGGGCGGCACCGGGGAGCTGTTTTTT	CASSWGQGGTGELFF
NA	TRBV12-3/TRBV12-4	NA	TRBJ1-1	TGTGCCAGCAGCCTAGGGGCTCGCGGTGAAGCTTTCTTT	CASSLGARGEAFF
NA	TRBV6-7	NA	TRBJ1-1	TGTGCCAGCAGTTACTCGAAAAAAGGGGGCACTGAAGCTTTCTTT	CASSYSKKGGTEAFF
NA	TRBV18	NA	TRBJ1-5	TGTGCCAGCTCACTTAGGGGTTTGATCGGCAATCAGCCCCAGCATTTT	CASSLRGLIGNQPQHF
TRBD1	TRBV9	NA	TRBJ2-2	TGTGCCAGCAGCGCTCAACAGGGGCAACCCGGGGAGCTGTTTTTT	CASSAQQGQPGELFF
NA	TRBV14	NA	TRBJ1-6	TGTGCCAGCAGCCAGACTGCTATGAATTCACCCCTCCACTTT	CASSQTAMNSPLHF
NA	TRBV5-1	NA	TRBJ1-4	TGCGCCAGCAGCTTGGAGAGGCCGCGTAATGAAAAACTGTTTTTT	CASSLERPRNEKLFF
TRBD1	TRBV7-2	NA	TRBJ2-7	TGTGCCAGCAGCTTCCAACAGGGGGCGTACGAGCAGTACTTC	CASSFQQGAYEQYF
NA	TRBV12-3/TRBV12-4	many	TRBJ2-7	TGTGCCAGCAGTTTAGCGGGGGGATACGAGCAGTACTTC	CASSLAGGYEQYF
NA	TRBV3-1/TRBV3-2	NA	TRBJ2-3	TGTGCCAGCAGCCAAGAGTCCGACACCACAGATACGCAGTATTTT	CASSQESDTTDTQYF
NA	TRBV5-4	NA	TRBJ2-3	TGTGCCAGCAGCTTGGAACAACCCTTATACACAGATACGCAGTATTTT	CASSLEQPLYTDTQYF
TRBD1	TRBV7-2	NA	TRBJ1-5	TGTGCCAGCAACTCAGAGGCAGGGGGCCCATCCAATCAGCCCCAGCATTTT	CASNSEAGGPSNQPQHF